This T cell receptor beta chain was captured by sequencing in a study of shared clonotypes between healthy human individuals (dated by TCRdb to the early 2020s). For the study in its entirety: A few men and two women, aged 18 to 49 years, made up the cohort. For each donor, three plates each were used for CD4 naive and CD4 memory, two plates were used for CD8 naive, and one plate was used for CD8 memory. Per donor, leukapheresis produced somewhere between about 0.8 and 9.5 billion PBMCs. To estimate repertoire size and how much clonotype sharing occurs between individuals, the study deeply sequenced the blood TCR repertoires of five healthy adults. To increase sequencing depth and limit assay-specific biases, TCR repertoire library preparation and sequencing were carried out by different laboratories using diverse techniques.

Using the deep immunoSEQ assay, TCR CDR3 regions were amplified from genomic DNA by multiplex PCR. For each cell subset, the extracted genomic DNA was distributed evenly across all wells of several immunoSEQ 96-well plates, and each plate served as one replicate. Each replicate PCR for sorted subsets received around 200 ng genomic DNA, equal to about 30,000 T cell genomes. Purified libraries were measured with a Qubit 3.0 fluorometer, size-checked on a Bioanalyzer 2100, and measured again with the KAPA Library Quantification kit. Each immunoSEQ 96-well plate was sequenced on its own single-read 150-cycle Illumina NextSeq 550 flow cell. Per the authors' processing: Because the immunoSEQ output included only junctional sequences and no quality scores, the filtering could not be the same as the filtering used for full-length reads. Sequences were annotated with PyIR, a Python wrapper for IgBLAST v1.9, using IMGT germline references to assign V/J genes and CDR3. Any read was removed if the V/J assignment was weak (E-value above 1e-6), the CDR3 was missing, or the read contained stop codons, out-of-frame junctions, or ambiguous translated residues. V3J clonotypes were defined by identical inferred V gene, J gene, and CDR3 amino acid sequence. Percentage overlap between repertoires was computed as shared unique clonotypes divided by the size of the smaller repertoire. Richness of each repertoire was evaluated using RTK rarefaction, the Chao1 estimator, and Recon v2.1 estimates of unobserved clonotypes. OLGA was used to compute generation probabilities for all TCRbeta clonotypes that the gDNA method yielded from a few donors. Drawn from immuneACCESS, this table holds only the in-frame rearrangements with V and J called that TCRdb kept. Clones are partly lost; checked studies trace under half to an unresolved V gene and leave the rest unexplained. D and trimming come from the DNA, and the V and J calls and clone size come from that table. The sample table shows about 600,000 clones, and 97% are seen once. About 0.06% of the sample lies in the top ten.

As regards this clone: The antigen it recognizes is unknown. Qualities for individual bases were not recorded, and no much larger clone is one base off.

Donors were healthy HIV-negative adults with no recently reported acute infections or vaccinations. Every donor was a Caucasian adult living in Nashville, Tennessee, USA. CD4+ T cells were enriched by magnetic negative selection; naive cells were then positively selected on CD45RA, and the negative fraction formed the memory subset. Blood was obtained by leukapheresis, after which PBMCs were separated by Ficoll-Histopaque density gradient centrifugation and cryopreserved in liquid nitrogen vapor phase. Analytical flow cytometry was used to check the purity and quantity of each magnetically sorted T cell population. From each sorted fraction, genomic DNA was isolated and quantified by UV absorbance on a Nanodrop 2000c. Broad study findings and their caveats: Incomplete sequencing was indicated by rarefaction of sorted-subset datasets, despite the large sequencing depth. Estimated clonotype richness was generally larger for naive than for memory subsets. Because the study included a small number of donors, the genetic and exposure-history diversity represented was limited. About 5% of naive CD4, around 3.6% of naive CD8, about 2.5% of memory CD4, and 0.4% of memory CD8 clonotypes were shared across four donors. Based on pairwise subsampling, the degree of clonotype sharing among donors was expected to be affected by sequencing depth. Clonotypes shared by all four sorted-subset donors showed higher generation probabilities than non-shared clonotypes. Sampling was limited to blood, and TCR repertoires in tissue likely differ from TCR repertoires in blood.

The receptor comes from a woman aged 30 to 39 in good health. Material: naive CD4+ T cells sorted from blood. This specimen's cell subset or site label, interpreted: CD45RA+ positively selected.

The nucleotides are TGTGCCAGCAGTTTAGGAGTACAAGAGACCCAGTACTTC. It encodes CASSLGVQETQYF. The rearrangement combines TRBV27 with TRBJ2-5; there is no confident call for the D gene. Per the germline V gene (reference sequence), MNHEY is the CDR1 and SMNVEV is the CDR2. The CDR3 has 13 amino acids, counting the end cysteine and phenylalanine. Just the 39-base CDR3 DNA is kept, in frame starting at base 1. Trimming costs V 2 bases and J 2 bases, and their ends lie 6 bases apart.